The 3 T cell receptor beta chains given below trace back to one sample, sequenced in a study of T-cell reconstitution after alpha-beta-depleted transplantation in children. Using unique molecular identifiers, the investigators prepared the TCRbeta library. MiXCR, applied by TCRdb to the PCR reads, yields one record per CDR3 protein. The sample yields hundreds of thousands of distinct CDR3 sequences, 13% seen once. The sample in question was PBMCs, mostly from graft donor cells, obtained 360 days after TCRalphabeta/CD19-depleted stem cell transplant. The receptors were sampled from a male patient aged 10 to 17 who had a stem cell transplant for acute myeloid leukemia, so the T cells may come from the graft donor.

This clonotype has ten or more counts. The rearrangement joins TRBV7-2 to TRBJ1-1, with D possibly matching TRBD1 (6 bases). Trimming took off 1 base at V and 3 bases at J, with 9 bases between the two ends. The CDR3 is 14 residues long. CDR1 is SGHTA and CDR2 is FQGNSA in the germline V gene. The CDR3 loop reads CASSLEGGDTEAFF. Written as DNA, the CDR3 is TGTGCCAGCAGCTTAGAGGGGGGAGACACTGAAGCTTTCTTT.

This clonotype came up many times. This sequence joins TRBV5-1 and TRBJ2-1, with D hard to call. Germline V gene lookup returns CDR1 SGHRS and CDR2 YFSETQ. The CDR3 consists of 17 residues. Trimming stripped 3 bases from V and 3 bases from J, with 19 bases between. The CDR3 protein is CASSWRPREAVYNEQFF. In nucleotides, the CDR3 is TGCGCCAGCAGCTGGCGCCCCAGAGAGGCCGTCTACAATGAGCAGTTCTTC.

The chain carries TRBV12-5 and TRBJ2-1; D is ambiguous. V shed 0 bases and J shed 8 bases, with 8 bases lying between them. This CDR3 has 13 residues. The germline gives CDR1 LGHNT, CDR2 FRNRAP. For the CDR3, the DNA is TGTGCTAGTGGTTTGGTACTTGGGGATGAGCAGTTCTTC. Translating gives CASGLVLGDEQFF.